These 20 T cell receptor beta chains were all obtained from the same sample, sequenced in a study of memory CD4+ T cells and cytomegalovirus serostatus. Generated by immunoSEQ multiplex PCR, the TCRdb table keeps only in-frame clones and is missing some. This table holds 40,000 to 55,000 clones, 74% found once. The sort gate was single viable CD3+CD4+CD8-CD45RO+ cells for memory CD4+ T cells. The sequenced sample was memory CD4+ T cells from blood. Every receptor here comes from an adult in good health and CMV-seropositive.

This clone was seen more than once but under ten times. This sequence joins TRBV19 and TRBJ1-2; the match to TRBD1 covers 7 bases. V was pared by 5 bases and J by 3 bases, with 12 bases of the junction left unmatched. This CDR3 is built from 16 residues. CDR1 and CDR2 (germline): LNHDA, SQIVND (reference sequence). CDR3 residues: CASSSLQGPKHYGYTF. The CDR3 DNA reads as TGTGCCAGTAGTTCTCTACAGGGGCCTAAGCACTATGGCTACACCTTC.

This rearrangement joins TRBV5-6 to TRBJ1-4; 9 nucleotides agree with TRBD1. V was clipped by 5 bases and J by 4 bases; unmatched bases: 3. CDR1 and CDR2 from the germline V gene are SGHDT and YYEEEE. This CDR3 region has 14 residues. CDR3 protein: CASSWTGDNEKLFF. In DNA, the CDR3 is TGTGCCAGCAGTTGGACAGGGGATAATGAAAAACTGTTTTTT.

The J gene is TRBJ2-2, the V gene TRBV5-5; the D gene could be TRBD1 or TRBD2 (6 bases each). Germline CDR1 SGHKS, CDR2 YYEKEE (reference sequence). CDR3 length equals 18 residues. V lost 4 bases and J 2 bases, leaving 21 bases between the germline ends. The CDR3 coding sequence is TGTGCCAGCAGCAGGGGGGCCAGCCAGAGGACTAACACCGGGGAGCTGTTTTTT. Translation: CASSRGASQRTNTGELFF.

The chain has TRBV5-1 and TRBJ2-5, with 8 nucleotides matching TRBD2. The CDR3 has 16 amino acids. Trimming removed 3 bases from V and 3 bases from J; junction bases left unmatched: 10. Germline CDR1 reads SGHRS; CDR2 reads YFSETQ. The CDR3 protein is CASSWGVGTREETQYF. In DNA, the CDR3 is TGCGCCAGCAGCTGGGGAGTAGGGACTAGGGAAGAGACCCAGTACTTC.

The V gene is TRBV19, the J gene TRBJ1-4; 9 bases align to TRBD1. Germline CDR1 reads LNHDA; CDR2 reads SQIVND (reference sequence). The CDR3 extends over 15 amino acids. V was clipped by 4 bases and J by 5 bases; unmatched bases: 5. The CDR3 here is CASSTGQGINEKLFF. The CDR3 region has the DNA TGTGCCAGTAGTACCGGACAGGGGATAAATGAAAAACTGTTTTTT. The complete variable domain, with remaining parts taken from reference TRBV19 and TRBJ1-4, reads DGGITQSPKYLFRKEGQNVTLSCEQNLNHDAMYWYRQDPGQGLRLIYYSQIVNDFQKGDIAEGYSVSREKKESFPLTVTSAQKNPTAFYLCASSTGQGINEKLFFGSGTQLSVL.

The chain employs TRBV28 and TRBJ1-5, with D hard to call. V lost 2 bases and J 3 bases, leaving 14 bases between the germline ends. This CDR3 is 16 amino acids long. The germline V gene encodes CDR1 MDHEN and CDR2 SYDVKM. The DNA for the CDR3 is TGTGCCAGCAGTTTACATCAAACAGCTGACAATCAGCCCCAGCATTTT. This encodes CASSLHQTADNQPQHF.

This sequence joins TRBV5-1 and TRBJ2-3; unclear D gene. This CDR3 has 14 amino acids. Germline V lookup: CDR1 SGHRS, CDR2 YFSETQ. Trimming cost V 4 bases and J 0 bases, with 9 bases left between them. The CDR3 here is CASSRYLSTDTQYF. CDR3 in DNA: TGCGCCAGCAGCCGTTACCTTAGCACAGATACGCAGTATTTT.

This chain connects TRBV7-3 to TRBJ2-5; D perhaps matches TRBD1 (5 bases). Germline V lookup: CDR1 SGHTA, CDR2 FQGTGA. Trimming took off 5 bases at V and 1 base at J, with 8 bases between the two ends. The CDR3 consists of 13 residues. CDR3 DNA: TGTGCCAGCAGCAGAAGGGGCCAAGAGACCCAGTACTTC. This sequence encodes CASSRRGQETQYF. The complete variable domain, with remaining parts taken from reference TRBV7-3 and TRBJ2-5, reads GAGVSQTPSNKVTEKGKYVELRCDPISGHTALYWYRQSLGQGPEFLIYFQGTGAADDSGLPNDRFFAVRPEGSVSTLKIQRTERGDSAVYLCASSRRGQETQYFGPGTRLLVL.

Of note for this clone: Germline and junction disagree at one end, which may indicate a read error. The V call is TRBV28, the J call TRBJ2-3, with D possibly TRBD1 on 5 matching bases. The germline CDR1 and CDR2 sequences are MDHEN and SYDVKM. This CDR3 has 12 amino acids. CDR3 amino acids: CASSLSGRESEF. The CDR3 DNA sequence: TGTGCCAGCAGTTTATCGGGCAGGGAATCGGAGTTT.

This clone was observed a few times. The chain combines TRBV18 with TRBJ2-7, with D possibly matching TRBD1 (6 bases). The V end lost 5 bases, the J end lost 3 bases, and 17 bases lay between the germline ends. This CDR3 spans 15 amino acids. Germline V gene lookup returns CDR1 KGHSH and CDR2 LQKENI. The CDR3: CASSSTGPIVYEQYF. In DNA, the CDR3 is TGTGCCAGCTCATCAACAGGGCCTATAGTCTACGAGCAGTACTTC.

The V and J genes are TRBV5-1 and TRBJ2-7; the D call may be TRBD1 or TRBD2 (8 bases each). The ends were cut back, 4 bases at V and 3 bases at J, with 17 bases in the middle. There are 15 residues in the CDR3. Germline V gene sequence: CDR1 SGHRS, CDR2 YFSETQ. CDR3 in DNA: TGCGCCAGCAGCCCTCTTAGCGGGACAGGCTACGAGCAGTACTTC. Amino acids: CASSPLSGTGYEQYF.

CDR3 residues: CASSQDTGGVGYTF. CDR3 nucleotides: TGCGCCAGCAGCCAAGATACAGGGGGGGTTGGCTACACCTTC. The gene calls are TRBV4-1 and TRBJ1-2; the match to TRBD1 covers 8 bases. CDR3 length equals 14 residues. Losses at the gene ends were 0 bases for V and 7 bases for J; bases not matched to a gene: 4. In germline, CDR1 is MGHRA, CDR2 YSYEKL.

The CDR3 loop is CASSSVGTGGSEAFF. The CDR3 region has the DNA TGCGCCAGCAGCTCGGTAGGGACAGGGGGGTCCGAAGCTTTCTTT. This rearrangement joins TRBV5-1 to TRBJ1-1, with 11 positions matching TRBD1. The trim removed 3 bases at V and 8 bases at J, leaving 9 bases unmatched. Germline assignment: CDR1 SGHRS and CDR2 YFSETQ. There are 15 residues in the CDR3. The variable domain in full, completed from reference TRBV5-1 and TRBJ1-1, reads KAGVTQTPRYLIKTRGQQVTLSCSPISGHRSVSWYQQTPGQGLQFLFEYFSETQRNKGNFPGRFSGRQFSNSRSEMNVSTLELGDSALYLCASSSVGTGGSEAFFGQGTRLTVV.

This clone was observed a single time. J is TRBJ2-3 and V is TRBV5-1, with D uncertain. V lost 0 bases and J lost 0, with 8 bases in between. The CDR3 contains 15 residues. Per germline, CDR1 SGHRS and CDR2 YFSETQ. The DNA of the CDR3 is TGCGCCAGCAGCTTGGATGGGGTGAGCACAGATACGCAGTATTTT. Amino acid sequence: CASSLDGVSTDTQYF. Filled out from reference TRBV5-1 and TRBJ2-3, the complete variable domain reads KAGVTQTPRYLIKTRGQQVTLSCSPISGHRSVSWYQQTPGQGLQFLFEYFSETQRNKGNFPGRFSGRQFSNSRSEMNVSTLELGDSALYLCASSLDGVSTDTQYFGPGTRLTVL.

This clone was counted only a few times. V is TRBV10-3 and J is TRBJ2-3; D is perhaps TRBD2 (5 bases). CDR1 and CDR2 (germline): ENHRY, SYGVKD. The CDR3 loop spans 16 amino acids. Trimming pared 3 bases from V and 1 base from J, leaving 14 bases between. The CDR3 DNA follows: TGTGCCATCAGTGAAGAGCGGCGGGCAGGCACAGATACGCAGTATTTT. Translation gives CAISEERRAGTDTQYF.

The V and J genes are TRBV9 and TRBJ1-6; D possibly corresponds to TRBD1 (5 bases). Germline CDR1 and CDR2: SGDLS and YYNGEE. Trimming took off 4 bases at V and 7 bases at J, with 18 bases between the two ends. CDR3 size: 16 residues. CDR3 sequence reads: CASSSVAVRGNSPLHF. The CDR3 region has the DNA TGTGCCAGCAGCTCAGTAGCAGTGAGGGGAAATTCACCCCTCCACTTT. The full variable domain, completed using reference TRBV9 and TRBJ1-6, is DSGVTQTPKHLITATGQRVTLRCSPRSGDLSVYWYQQSLDQGLQFLIQYYNGEERAKGNILERFSAQQFPDLHSELNLSSLELGDSALYFCASSSVAVRGNSPLHFGNGTRLTVT.

The rearrangement links TRBV7-8 to TRBJ2-5; 10 bases match TRBD1. The CDR3 has 15 amino acids. V lost 4 bases to trimming and J lost 1 base; unmatched junction nucleotides: 3. CDR1 is SGHVS, CDR2 FQNEAQ, per germline. The CDR3, as DNA: TGTGCCAGCAGCTATAGACAGGGGGCCCAAGAGACCCAGTACTTC. Its protein product is CASSYRQGAQETQYF. Drawing the rest from reference TRBV7-8 and TRBJ2-5, the complete variable domain is GAGVSQSPRYKVAKRGQDVALRCDPISGHVSLFWYQQALGQGPEFLTYFQNEAQLDKSGLPSDRFFAERPEGSVSTLKIQRTQQEDSAVYLCASSYRQGAQETQYFGPGTRLLVL.

The chain is built from TRBV6-6 and TRBJ2-3; D remains unclear. The V end was cut by 0 bases, the J end by 1 base, with 8 bases between. Looked up from germline, CDR1 is MNHNY and CDR2 is SVGAGI (reference sequence). The CDR3 runs 15 residues. The CDR3 DNA sequence: TGTGCCAGCAGTTACTCCATAGGACGCACAGATACGCAGTATTTT. Amino acid sequence: CASSYSIGRTDTQYF.

Only a few counts were recorded for this clone. The V gene is TRBV7-8, the J gene TRBJ2-5; D is unclear. Germline values: CDR1 SGHVS, CDR2 FQNEAQ. The CDR3 loop spans 17 amino acids. V lost 1 base and J 4 bases, leaving 19 bases between the germline ends. CDR3 protein: CASSLVAPRWGRETQYF. CDR3 sequence (DNA): TGTGCCAGCAGCTTAGTTGCGCCCAGGTGGGGTCGAGAGACCCAGTACTTC.

The V call is TRBV5-4, the J call TRBJ2-3, with TRBD2 as a possible D gene (5 bases). Germline V gives CDR1 SGHNT, CDR2 YYREEE (reference sequence). This CDR3 is 16 amino acids long. V was shortened by 2 bases and J by 0 bases, with 13 bases between the two germline ends. CDR3 amino acids: CASSFPGGPSTDTQYF. In nucleotides, the CDR3 is TGTGCCAGCAGCTTCCCGGGCGGGCCTAGCACAGATACGCAGTATTTT.